This note documents a single T cell receptor beta chain sequence. The data are from a study of blood T cell repertoires in COVID-19. About the study: Specimens from acute and convalescent COVID-19 originated in the United States, Italy and Spain. The cDNA or gDNA used as material had been derived from T cells, B-cell-depleted T cells, or PBMCs.

Enrolled during active infection, Seattle patients were then followed longitudinally. This CDR3 has 13 residues. Trimming at V came to 4 bases and at J to 6 bases, leaving 7 bases not matched to a gene. In germline, CDR1 is SGHTS, CDR2 YDEGEE. In the source study's methods: Estimated nucleated cell counts came from reference gene primer amplification. Measured with immunoSEQ multiplex PCR; TCRdb has only the in-frame clones, and not every one. V and J calls and clone size follow that table, whereas D and trimming were derived from the DNA. Of roughly 250,000 clones in the sample, approximately 87% were seen once.

Specimen: peripheral blood. V and J are TRBV5-8 and TRBJ2-7, with 7 nucleotides matching TRBD1. The receptor was derived from a woman in her 30s with COVID-19, enrolled during active disease. CDR3 region: CASSKRDSSEQYF. The DNA of the CDR3 is TGTGCCAGCAGCAAACGGGACAGTTCCGAGCAGTACTTC.